This T cell receptor (beta chain) was captured by sequencing in a study of blood T cell repertoires in COVID-19. Study information: Italy, Spain and the United States were the sources of the convalescent and acute COVID-19 samples.

Authors' analysis steps: How many nucleated cells were present was estimated from reference gene primer amplification. Profiling relied on immunoSEQ multiplex PCR, and the TCRdb table lists in-frame clones only, not all of them. That table furnishes V, J and clone size, whereas the DNA furnished D and trimming. The repertoire holds over 90,000 clones, with roughly 90% as singletons. Germline CDR1 is SGHRS and CDR2 is YFSETQ. This CDR3 has 16 residues. V lost 2 bases, J lost 0 bases, and 9 bases lay in between. This TCR came from a woman between 50 and 59 years old with COVID-19, enrolled during active disease. Material: peripheral blood. The chain carries TRBV5-1 and TRBJ2-6; possible D gene TRBD1, 5 bases. The CDR3 loop is CASSFTGNSGANVLTF. The CDR3 region has the DNA TGCGCCAGCAGCTTTACAGGAAACTCTGGGGCCAACGTCCTGACTTTC.